This T cell receptor beta chain was documented in a study of blood T cell repertoires in COVID-19. Study background: There were acute and convalescent COVID-19 samples, and they came from the United States, Italy and Spain. PBMCs, B-cell-depleted T cells, or T cells were the source of the cDNA or gDNA that made up the material.

In the authors' methods: Researchers report that nucleated cell counts were estimated from reference gene primer amplification. Method: immunoSEQ multiplex PCR; TCRdb's copy keeps in-frame clones and lacks some. V and J calls plus clone size are reproduced from that table; the DNA served to infer D and trimming. This sample has about 21,000 clones, with roughly 89% found just once. The germline gives CDR1 SGHNT, CDR2 YYREEE (reference sequence). The CDR3 covers 15 residues. The V and J ends lost 0 bases and 2 bases respectively, with 12 bases between them. This chain links TRBV5-4 with TRBJ2-7; D may be TRBD2 (5 bases). The clonotype was recovered from a man between 65 and 85 years old with active COVID-19. The sequencing input was peripheral blood. The CDR3 nucleotides read TGTGCCAGCAGCTTGGATGCAATAGCGCCCTACGAGCAGTACTTC. The encoded protein is CASSLDAIAPYEQYF. Full variable domain (remainder filled in from reference TRBV5-4 and TRBJ2-7): ETGVTQSPTHLIKTRGQQVTLRCSSQSGHNTVSWYQQALGQGPQFIFQYYREEENGRGNFPPRFSGLQFPNYSSELNVNALELDDSALYLCASSLDAIAPYEQYFGPGTRLTVT.